This T cell receptor beta chain is drawn from a study of beta chain features in type 1 diabetes. Study context: Patients were similar to healthy donors in age and gender (as well as in cell yields).

cDNA synthesis used the whole RNA isolate, giving expressed TCRB sequences. TCRdb keeps only in-frame clones here, not all; method: immunoSEQ multiplex PCR. The table records some 660,000 clones, around 15% of them present only once. Germline CDR1 SGHNT, CDR2 YYREEE (reference sequence). Trimming at V came to 4 bases and at J to 6 bases, leaving 3 bases not matched to a gene. This CDR3 has 13 residues. General study points: The study found moderately but significantly shorter TCRB CDR3s in all four CD4+ subsets of Type 1 diabetes patients.

On this clone itself: The antigen is not known.

This sequence joins TRBV5-4 and TRBJ2-1, with 8 bases aligning to TRBD2. The sequence came from a man aged 18 to 29 with type 1 diabetes. Specimen: naive CD4+ T cells from blood. CDR3: CASSRGGINEQFF. CDR3 in DNA: TGTGCCAGCAGCCGCGGGGGGATCAATGAGCAGTTCTTC.